This TCR beta chain was documented in a study of human T cells and chemical hapten exposure. About the study: The study lasted around 22 weeks, and patients were dosed weekly with diphenylcyclopropenone on the scalp throughout. Patch tests containing 0.01% DPC, applied to the upper back, were read at 6 days.

Time point in this sample: patch test 2, 6 weeks after DPC sensitization. The treatment denotes: therapeutic diphenylcyclopropenone sensitization with weekly scalp DPC. TCRdb re-called the RACE reads with MiXCR, one entry per CDR3 protein. The sample contains approximately 80,000 distinct CDR3 sequences, about 10% of which appear only once. As concerns this clonotype: What it recognizes is unknown.

Study-wide results and caveats: DPC sensitization produced no change in TCRs with frequency above 1 in 1000. Expanded TCRs showed more large CDR3 clusters than pre-sensitization or healthy control sets.

Between the trimmed V and J ends, which lost 2 bases and 0 bases, there was a span of 16 bases. Per germline, CDR1 SEHNR and CDR2 FQNEAQ (reference sequence). The CDR3 spans 17 residues. The TCR comes from a woman in her fifties or sixties with alopecia areata. Some clones in this sample may be carry-over from other donors' samples. The source material was whole blood, sampled in connection with sensitization to the hapten diphenylcyclopropenone (DPC). The chain is built from TRBV7-9 and TRBJ1-2, with D unresolved. CDR3 residues: CASSLNGLRLPNYGYTF. The CDR3 DNA reads TGTGCCAGCAGCTTAAATGGCCTGCGGCTGCCTAACTATGGCTACACCTTC.